The text below deals with one TCR beta chain. The table lists this clone with a few counts. Its binding antigen is unknown. No much larger clonotype is one base removed from it; base qualities were not supplied. CDR1 LNHDA and CDR2 SQIVND were looked up in the germline V gene (reference sequence). The CDR3, from cysteine to phenylalanine, totals 12 residues. Left in the record is the CDR3 DNA by itself, 36 bases read in frame from the first base. At the junction V is shortened by 3 bases and J by 8 bases, with 10 bases in between. Healthy controls were around 38 blood donors whose buffy coats came from the Finnish Red Cross blood service. All TCR-sequenced material derived from peripheral blood: patient blood samples and healthy donor buffy coats. Peripheral blood mononuclear cells were isolated by Ficoll-Hypaque gradient centrifugation. For the healthy controls, CD4+ cells were obtained from buffy coats by magnetic purification. Genomic DNA was extracted with the Gentra Puregene Cell and Tissue kit and quantified on a Qubit 2.0 fluorometer.

The data were obtained in a study of STAT5B mutations in CD4+ large granular lymphocyte leukemia (dated by TCRdb to the early 2020s). General notes on the study: Among healthy controls, the CDR3 'QG' motif was associated with a particular HLA allele. The TCRbeta repertoires of CD4+ T-cell large granular lymphocyte leukemia patients were compared with the TCRbeta repertoires of healthy blood donors. Flow cytometry on FACSCanto II or FACSVerse showed that the purified fractions were more than 95% pure among lymphocytes. Here is what the overall study found, with its caveats: Each patient's main leukemic clonotypes were private, but less than 30% of these clonotypes showed up at low frequency in the non-leukemic repertoires of other patients. The data were not HLA-matched, and the higher clonality in CD4+ T-LGLL than in CD8+ T-LGLL could be due to the relatively small sample size. Greater clonality appeared to be present in CD4-sorted patient repertoires than in healthy CD4+ repertoires, and the difference was retained after the putative leukemic clones were removed. Enrichment of TRBV06-family usage was observed among the top patient clones (8/27) relative to healthy controls (2/35).

TCRbeta rearrangements were sequenced from genomic DNA using the immunoSEQ assay at survey resolution. The original methods were these. In the TCR sequencing data, the smallest productive clonotype frequency that could be detected was 2.59 x 10-5. Only productive TCRbeta rearrangements, meaning sequences that were complete and in-frame, were kept for the analyses. Clonality for each sample was calculated as Simpson clonality in the immunoSEQ Analyzer version 3.0. Based on frequency, clones were grouped as very rare, small, medium, large (1-20%) or hyperexpanded (>20%). Generation probabilities were estimated with OLGA 1.2.3, V-gene circos plots were generated with VDJtools, specificities were searched for in VDJdb, and CDR3 motifs were identified with GLIPH. The source is immuneACCESS, and TCRdb retained only in-frame sequences with V and J called. Part of the clones is not carried over; for the studies checked, unresolved V genes explain less than half of this, and the remainder is unexplained. From that table come the V and J calls and clone size; the DNA was used to work out D and trimming. The sample records about 34,000 clones, around 89% of which are singletons. About 0.97% of the sample belongs to the ten largest clones.

This clonotype was obtained from a human donor in good health. Specimen: CD4+ T cells from blood buffy coats. The sequence is built from TRBV19 and TRBJ1-2; a weak D assignment points to TRBD1 (5 bases agree). Here is the DNA: TGTGCCAGTAGTATCCCAGGGACCGGCTACACCTTC. It specifies CASSIPGTGYTF.